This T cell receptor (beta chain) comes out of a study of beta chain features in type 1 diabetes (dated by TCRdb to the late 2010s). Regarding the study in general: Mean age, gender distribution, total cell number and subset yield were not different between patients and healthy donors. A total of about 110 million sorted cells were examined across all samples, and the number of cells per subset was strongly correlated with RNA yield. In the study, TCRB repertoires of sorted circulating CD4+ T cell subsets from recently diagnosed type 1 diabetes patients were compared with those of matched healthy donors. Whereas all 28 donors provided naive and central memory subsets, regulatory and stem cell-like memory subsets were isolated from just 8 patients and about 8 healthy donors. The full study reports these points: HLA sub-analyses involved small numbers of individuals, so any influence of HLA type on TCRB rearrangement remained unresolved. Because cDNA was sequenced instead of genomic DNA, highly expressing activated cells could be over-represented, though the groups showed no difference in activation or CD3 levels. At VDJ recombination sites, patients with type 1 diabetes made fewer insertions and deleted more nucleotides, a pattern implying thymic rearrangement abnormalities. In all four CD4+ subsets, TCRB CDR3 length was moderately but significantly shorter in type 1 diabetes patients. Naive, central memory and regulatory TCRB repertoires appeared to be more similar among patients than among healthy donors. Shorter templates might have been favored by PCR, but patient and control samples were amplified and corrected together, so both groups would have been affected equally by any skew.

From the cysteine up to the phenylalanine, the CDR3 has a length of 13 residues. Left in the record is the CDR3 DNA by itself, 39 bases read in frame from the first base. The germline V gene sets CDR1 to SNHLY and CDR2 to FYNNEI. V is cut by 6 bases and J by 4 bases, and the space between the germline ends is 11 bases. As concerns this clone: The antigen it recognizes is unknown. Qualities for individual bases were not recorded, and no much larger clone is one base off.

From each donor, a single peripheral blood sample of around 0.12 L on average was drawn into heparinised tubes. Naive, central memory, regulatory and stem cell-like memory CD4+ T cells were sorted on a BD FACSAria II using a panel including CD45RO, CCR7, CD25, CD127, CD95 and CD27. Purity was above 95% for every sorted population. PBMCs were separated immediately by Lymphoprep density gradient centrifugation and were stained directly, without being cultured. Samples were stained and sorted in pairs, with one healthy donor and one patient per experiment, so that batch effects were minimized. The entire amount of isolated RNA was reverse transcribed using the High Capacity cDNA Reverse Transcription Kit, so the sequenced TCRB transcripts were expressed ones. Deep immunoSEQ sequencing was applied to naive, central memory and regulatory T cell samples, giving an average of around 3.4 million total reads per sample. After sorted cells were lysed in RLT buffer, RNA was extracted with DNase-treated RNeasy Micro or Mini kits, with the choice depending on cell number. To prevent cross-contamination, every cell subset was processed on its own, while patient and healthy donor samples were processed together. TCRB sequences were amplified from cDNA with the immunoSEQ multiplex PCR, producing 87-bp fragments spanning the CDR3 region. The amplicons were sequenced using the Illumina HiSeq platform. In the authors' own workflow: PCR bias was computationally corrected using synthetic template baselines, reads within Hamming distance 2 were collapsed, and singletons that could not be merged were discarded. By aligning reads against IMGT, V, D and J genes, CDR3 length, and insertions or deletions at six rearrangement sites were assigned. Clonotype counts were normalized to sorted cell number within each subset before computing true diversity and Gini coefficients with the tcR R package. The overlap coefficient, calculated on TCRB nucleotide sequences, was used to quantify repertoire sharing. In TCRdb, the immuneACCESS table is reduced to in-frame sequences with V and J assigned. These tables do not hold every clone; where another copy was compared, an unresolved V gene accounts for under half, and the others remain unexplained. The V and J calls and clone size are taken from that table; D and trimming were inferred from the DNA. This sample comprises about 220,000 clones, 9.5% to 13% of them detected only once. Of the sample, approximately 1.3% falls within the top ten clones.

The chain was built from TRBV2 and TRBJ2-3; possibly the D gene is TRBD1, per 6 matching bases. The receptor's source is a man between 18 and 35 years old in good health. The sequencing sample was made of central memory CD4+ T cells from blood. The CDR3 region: CASSFGQSDTQYF. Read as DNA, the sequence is TGTGCCAGCAGCTTTGGACAGTCAGATACGCAGTATTTT.